This T cell receptor beta chain was documented in a study of T-cell memory formation after mild COVID-19. Concerning this clonotype: Its antigen remains unknown.

This CDR3 contains 15 residues. Germline V gene data show CDR1 as KGHSH and CDR2 as LQKENI. Trimming left V 0 bases short and J 5 bases short, with 13 bases between. The study's findings and limits: Clones that contracted from day 15 to 85 were balanced CD4/CD8, while later expanders leaned CD4+. Certain responding clones were present in pre-infection memory, suggesting participation of cross-reactive memory. Contracting clones localized mainly to CM and EM when CD4+ and mainly to EMRA when CD8+.

TCRdb reprocessed the 5' RACE reads with MiXCR, giving one entry per CDR3 protein. The sample records roughly 130,000 distinct CDR3 sequences, about 17% being singletons. The chain carries TRBV18 and TRBJ2-5; D unclear. The source is an adult woman who had mild COVID-19 (a few samples of this study predate the infection). Cell type and time point are not known. Sequenced input: PBMCs or a T cell subset sorted from them (not recorded which). The CDR3 sequence: CASSPPRGTSETQYF. CDR3 in DNA: TGTGCCAGCTCACCACCGAGAGGAACTTCGGAGACCCAGTACTTC.